This T cell receptor (beta chain) derives from a study of cytomegalovirus exposure and HLA in healthy donors (TCRdb year 2017). About the investigation overall: An earlier analysis of some 600 of the donors reported roughly 300 Gb of sequence data and 95 million to 130 million unique TCR beta sequences obtained from about 200 million T cells. Roughly 300 gigabases of sequencing data and around 90 million unique TCR sequences made up an early release that covered 640 HLA-typed donors. Among the roughly 400 genotyped donors, around 81% belonged to the genetic ancestry cluster associated with self-reported Caucasian donors. The study was designed to test whether signatures of past pathogen exposure could be identified by cataloging public T cell receptors. The study profiled the T cell repertoires of more than 500 subjects by immunosequencing and related them to cytomegalovirus serostatus. Besides the first cohort of 550 to 750 subjects, a separate validation cohort made up of roughly 130 different subjects was used. The study combined high-throughput TCR immunosequencing, statistical association of individual TCRs with disease status, and machine learning to predict cytomegalovirus infection status. A later analysis re-analyzed previously published TCR beta repertoires from about 600 donors and added high-resolution HLA genotyping to study TCR occurrence patterns. Rather than drawing on any new phenotypic data, the later analysis identified candidate immune exposures from TCR beta sequences and the way those sequences occurred across donors. In an earlier analysis of over 550 of the donors, high-throughput TCR beta sequencing was used to judge whether each TCR beta V gene segment behaved as functional or pseudogenic. Donor age, sex, ethnicity and CMV serostatus were compiled together with the repertoire data. In a later genetic analysis, genome-wide SNP genotypes for about three fifths of the roughly 670 donors were used, and that subset was treated as a discovery cohort. Every discovery cohort repertoire had been produced on one sequencing platform. Both class I and class II loci were covered by HLA typing, at four-digit resolution. The number of donors typed differed by locus, with 629-630 for A, B, C, DRB1 and DQB1, roughly 520 for DQA1, 600 to 610 for DPA1, and around 450 for DPB1. Four to six DR-DQ haplotypes were handled as single units for association and clustering, since linkage in the cohort was strong. Among some 400 genotyped donors of the cohort, an average of approximately 240,000 unique TCR beta nucleotide sequences was sequenced per donor, of which approximately 18% were non-productive. General study outcomes and caveats: Broadly in line with IMGT annotations, most TCR beta V segments showed up in productive rearrangements about 90% or about 30% of the time in an earlier analysis of several hundred of the donors. The study listed 164 TCR beta chains as associated with cytomegalovirus. The classifier was reported to diagnose cytomegalovirus status with high specificity and sensitivity in both the original cohort and the validation cohort. The sequencing pipeline was judged likely to have produced a cluster of highly shared sequence variants as a technical artifact. Some IMGT-functional V segments, including TRBV6-2 and TRBV6-3, could not be distinguished by the 87-base-pair reads and were therefore excluded. In a later genetic analysis, a missense DCLRE1C variant was associated with V-gene and J-gene trimming of TCR beta chains, and the association was replicated in an independent cohort. The presence/absence analyses assumed that sequencing depth was roughly uniform across donors, and that assumption may not be true. A later analysis associated 15,000 to 20,000 TCR beta sequences with specific HLA alleles at a false discovery rate of 0.05. Compared with equally common non-associated chains, HLA-associated TCR beta chains in a later analysis were more clonally expanded and had lower generation probabilities. According to a later analysis, parvovirus B19, influenza, CMV and Epstein-Barr virus appeared linked to several top co-occurrence clusters. Linkage disequilibrium might explain the correlated functional status among segregating V segments, but an unknown experimental factor could not be excluded. According to a later analysis, TCR association rates differed among HLA loci, with DRB1 alleles showing the most associated TCRs and HLA-C alleles showing the fewest. A later genetic analysis reported fewer N-insertions in productive TCRs among donors in an Asian-associated ancestry cluster than the roughly 670-donor mean. CMV serostatus was the only immune exposure information available for the cohort. Because HLA typing was unavailable for some donors at each locus, only the typed subset was used in association tests. The earlier analysis of nearly 600 of the donors excluded over 15 rarely observed V segments, including chromosome 9 orphons, because counts were too low. The cohort was sequenced for TCR beta chains only, and without alpha or paired-chain data the features that could be detected were limited. A further reported finding was that TCR beta sequences accurately predicted the HLA-A and HLA-B alleles for most subjects in the first cohort. Most CMV-associated TCR beta chains appeared to be HLA-restricted in a later analysis, and the HLA associations seemed to be driven largely by CMV exposure. When HLA alleles, especially DR and DQ, strongly co-occurred, attributing TCR associations to individual alleles was difficult. In vitro tests confirmed that three of the cytomegalovirus-associated TCR beta chains recognize cytomegalovirus antigens. Across donors, most TCR sequences were observed very rarely, whereas some public TCRs were present in many individuals. It was suggested by the authors that the approach could potentially be generalized to other disease states and immunological phenotypes.

Trimming removed 0 bases from V and 8 bases from J, leaving 14 bases between the germline ends. The CDR3, from cysteine to phenylalanine, totals 15 residues. The DNA shown is the 45-base CDR3, in frame from base 1. CDR1 and CDR2, looked up from the germline V gene, are LGHNA and YSLEER. Library generation was performed with the immunoSEQ multiplex PCR assay. For the multiplex PCR, a mixture combining 60 forward primers for TCR Vbeta segments and 13 reverse primers for TCR Jbeta segments was used. Amplification of the CDR3 region of rearranged TCR beta genes was performed with a multiplex PCR assay on genomic DNA. Amplified TCR beta libraries were sequenced as 87-base-pair reads on the Illumina HiSeq System. The paper's data handling went like this. In a later analysis, some 80 million unique TCR beta chains were counted across the 500 to 850 repertoires, and approximately 11 million of these chains were shared by at least two donors. A nearest-neighbor algorithm error-corrected the raw reads and collapsed the reads into unique sequences, merging closely related sequences to remove PCR and sequencing errors. V, D and J gene segments were assigned by aligning CDR3 sequences to IMGT reference sequences. Each retained sequence needed at least a six-nucleotide match to both a V gene segment and a J gene segment. A rearrangement was called productive if the CDR3 had no stop codons and remained in frame with V and J, and every other rearrangement was called non-productive. CDR3 was defined according to IMGT convention as the region running from the second conserved V-encoded cysteine to the conserved J-encoded phenylalanine. In an earlier analysis of some 550 of the donors, sequences lacking an unambiguous match to a single V gene segment were excluded. In an earlier analysis of some 590 of the donors, V segments were called functional above 56.7% productive rearrangements and were called segregating when the between-donor standard deviation exceeded 5%. To diagnose cytomegalovirus status from the catalog of TCR beta chain sequences, a statistical classification framework was built. In a later analysis, TCR nucleotide sequences were compared against IMGT/GENE-DB human TR gene sequences so that V and J genes could be assigned. A later analysis assigned CDR3 sequences and most-parsimonious VDJ recombination scenarios with the TCRdist pipeline. In a later analysis, every TCR beta chain was defined by the combination of its CDR3 amino acid sequence and its V-gene family, and reads without a unique V-gene family were dropped. As a way to deal with suspected cross-contamination and a sequencing artifact, a later analysis dropped over 550 nucleotide sequences that were highly shared and had low generation probability. In a later analysis, a clonal expansion index was calculated for each public chain from normalized within-repertoire ranks of inferred template counts. Generation probabilities in a later analysis came from a VDJ recombination model fitted to out-of-frame rearrangements, and those results were checked against IGoR. In a later analysis, TCR-TCR, TCR-HLA and TCR-CMV co-occurrence was scored with hypergeometric tests, and a repertoire-size bias correction was applied to TCR pairs. A later analysis estimated false discovery rates by permuting HLA or CMV assignments 20 times. In a later analysis, co-occurring TCRs were grouped using DBSCAN, with TCRdist sequence similarity added in when clustering inside HLA-allele-positive subsets. Repertoires with fewer than 30,000 or more than 120,000 public chains, plus five repertoires with anomalous nucleotide sharing, were excluded from co-occurrence clustering. Not all clones reach the TCRdb copy of this immuneACCESS table, which keeps in-frame sequences only. Checked studies attribute under half of the gap to unresolved V genes and leave the rest unexplained. V and J calls and clone size are those listed in that table; D and trimming were worked out from the DNA. The sample's records list approximately 47,000 clones. Clones ranked in the top ten supply about 15% of the sample.

The cohort was made up of about 610 healthy bone marrow donors. Cohort members were all nominally healthy when sampled, although unrecorded immune exposures were likely present. The donor tested CMV seronegative, placing the donor among the roughly 350 seronegative members of the cohort. A peripheral blood sample was provided by each donor, and peripheral blood mononuclear cells were used for TCR beta sequencing. Genomic DNA was extracted from the blood cell samples with the Qiagen DNeasy Blood Extraction Kit. As for this clone: What antigen it recognizes has not been identified.

The receptor comes from a male donor in good health and CMV-seronegative. What was sequenced was PBMCs. The chain is assembled from TRBV4-3 and TRBJ2-1; D gene: possibly TRBD2, on 6 matching bases. Read as DNA, the sequence is TGCGCCAGCAGCCAAGATGAAACCGGCGGGGATGAGCAGTTCTTC. The resulting protein is CASSQDETGGDEQFF.